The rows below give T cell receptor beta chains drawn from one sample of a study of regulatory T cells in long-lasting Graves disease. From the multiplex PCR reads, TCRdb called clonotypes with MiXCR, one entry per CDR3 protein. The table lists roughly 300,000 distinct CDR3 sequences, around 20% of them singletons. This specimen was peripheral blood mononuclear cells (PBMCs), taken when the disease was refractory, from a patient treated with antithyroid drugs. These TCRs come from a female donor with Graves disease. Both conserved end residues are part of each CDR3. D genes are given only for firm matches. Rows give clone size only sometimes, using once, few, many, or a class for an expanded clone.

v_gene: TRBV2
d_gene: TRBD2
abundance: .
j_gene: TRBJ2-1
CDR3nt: TGTGCCAGCAGTGAACGGGCTAGCGGGAGTTACAATGAGCAGTTCTTC
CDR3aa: CASSERASGSYNEQFF

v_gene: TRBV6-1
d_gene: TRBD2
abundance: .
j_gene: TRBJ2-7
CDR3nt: TGTGCCAGCTCGTGGGGACTAGTCAGTCACGAGCAGTACTTC
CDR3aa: CASSWGLVSHEQYF

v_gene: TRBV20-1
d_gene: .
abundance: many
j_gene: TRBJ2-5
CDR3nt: TGCAGTGCCCAGCAGCCCATGAGGGGGGACGAGACCCAGTACTTC
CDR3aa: CSAQQPMRGDETQYF

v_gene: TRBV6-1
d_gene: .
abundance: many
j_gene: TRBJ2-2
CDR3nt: TGTGCCAGCAGCCAGGGACCGTCCACCGGGGAGCTGTTTTTT
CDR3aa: CASSQGPSTGELFF

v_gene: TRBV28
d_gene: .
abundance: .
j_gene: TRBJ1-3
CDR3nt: TGTGCCAGCAGTTTAAAGGGCCGCCTCTCTGGAAACACCATATATTTT
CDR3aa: CASSLKGRLSGNTIYF

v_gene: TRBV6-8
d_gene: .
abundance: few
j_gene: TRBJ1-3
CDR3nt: TGTGCCAGCATGTGCCCCGGACCGAGCTCTGGAAACACCATATATTTT
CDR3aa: CASMCPGPSSGNTIYF

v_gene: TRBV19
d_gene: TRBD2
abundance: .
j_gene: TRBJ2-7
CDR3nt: TGTGCCAGTAGTATAGAAGTGTCTAGCGGCTCCTACGAGCAGTACTTC
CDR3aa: CASSIEVSSGSYEQYF

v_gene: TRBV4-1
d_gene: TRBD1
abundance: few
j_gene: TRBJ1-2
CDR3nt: TGCGCCAGCAGCCCCACAGGGGTAATTGGCTACACCTTC
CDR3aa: CASSPTGVIGYTF

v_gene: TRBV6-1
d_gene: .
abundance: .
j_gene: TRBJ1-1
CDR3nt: TGTGCCAGCAGTGACTTAGACAGATTGAACACTGAAGCTTTCTTT
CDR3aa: CASSDLDRLNTEAFF

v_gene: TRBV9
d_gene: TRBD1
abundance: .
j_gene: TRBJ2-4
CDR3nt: TGTGCCAGCAGCGGGGGACAGGGAGAAGCCAAAAACATTCAGTACTTC
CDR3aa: CASSGGQGEAKNIQYF

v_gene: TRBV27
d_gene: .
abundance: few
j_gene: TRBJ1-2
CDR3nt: TGTGCCAGCAGTTTACCCGGGGGCCCCTACACCTTC
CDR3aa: CASSLPGGPYTF

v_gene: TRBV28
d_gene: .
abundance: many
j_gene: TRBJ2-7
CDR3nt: TGTGCCAGCAGCCTAAGTACCGGCGGAGAGCAGTACTTC
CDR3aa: CASSLSTGGEQYF

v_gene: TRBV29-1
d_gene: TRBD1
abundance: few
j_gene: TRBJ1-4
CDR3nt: TGCAGCGTTCTCCGCCGGACAGGGGCAAATGAAAAACTGTTTTTT
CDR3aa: CSVLRRTGANEKLFF

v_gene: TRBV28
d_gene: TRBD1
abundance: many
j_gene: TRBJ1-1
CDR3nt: TGTGCCAGCAGCGCCTACAGGGGCAACACTGAAGCTTTCTTT
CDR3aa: CASSAYRGNTEAFF

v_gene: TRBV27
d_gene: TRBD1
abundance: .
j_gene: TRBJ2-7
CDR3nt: TGTGCCAGCTCCCCTCAGGGGGACACCTACGAGCAGTACTTC
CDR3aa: CASSPQGDTYEQYF

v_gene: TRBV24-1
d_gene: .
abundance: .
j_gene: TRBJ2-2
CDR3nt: TGTGCCACCAGTGATTTGCAAGTCCAAGGGAGGACCGGGGAGCTGTTTTTT
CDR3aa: CATSDLQVQGRTGELFF

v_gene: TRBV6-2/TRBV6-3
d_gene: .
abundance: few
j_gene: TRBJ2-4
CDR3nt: TGTGCCAGCAGTGAACCCTTTGGCGGGGCCAAAAACATTCAGTACTTC
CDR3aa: CASSEPFGGAKNIQYF

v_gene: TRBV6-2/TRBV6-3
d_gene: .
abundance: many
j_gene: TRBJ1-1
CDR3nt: TGTGCCAGCAGTTACGATGTCGACATACCCACTGAAGCTTTCTTT
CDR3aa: CASSYDVDIPTEAFF

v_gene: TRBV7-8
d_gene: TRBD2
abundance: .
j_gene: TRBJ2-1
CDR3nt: TGTGCCAGCAGCCACCCGGGGACTAGCGTCTACAATGAGCAGTTCTTC
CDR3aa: CASSHPGTSVYNEQFF

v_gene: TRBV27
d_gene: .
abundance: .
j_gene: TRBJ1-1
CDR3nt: TGTGCCAGCAGTTTATATGGGGGGCGAGCTGAAGCTTTCTTT
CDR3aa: CASSLYGGRAEAFF

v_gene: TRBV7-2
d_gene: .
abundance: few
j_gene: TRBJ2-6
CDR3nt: TGTGCCAGCAGCTTAGCGGCTGGGGCCAACGTCCTGACTTTC
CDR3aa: CASSLAAGANVLTF

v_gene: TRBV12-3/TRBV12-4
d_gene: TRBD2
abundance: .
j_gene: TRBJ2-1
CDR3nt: TGTGCCAGCGTTCCGGGTGGGTTAGCGGGAAGCGAGCAGTTCTTC
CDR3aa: CASVPGGLAGSEQFF

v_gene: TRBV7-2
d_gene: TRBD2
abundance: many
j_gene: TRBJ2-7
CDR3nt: TGTGCCAGCAGCTTAGGGACTAGCGGAAACTACGAGCAGTACTTC
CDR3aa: CASSLGTSGNYEQYF

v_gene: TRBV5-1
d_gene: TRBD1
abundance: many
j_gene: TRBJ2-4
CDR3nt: TGCGCCAGCAGCTTGGCCCCCGGACAGGGGGGAAACATTCAGTACTTC
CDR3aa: CASSLAPGQGGNIQYF

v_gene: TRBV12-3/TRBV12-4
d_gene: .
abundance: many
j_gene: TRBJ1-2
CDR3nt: TGTGCCAGCAGCTTAGAGAGCTATGGCTACACCTTC
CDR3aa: CASSLESYGYTF

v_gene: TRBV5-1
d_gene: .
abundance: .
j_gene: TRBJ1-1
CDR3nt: TGCGCCAGCAGCTTTGCCAGGGAGGACACTGAAGCTTTCTTT
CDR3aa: CASSFAREDTEAFF

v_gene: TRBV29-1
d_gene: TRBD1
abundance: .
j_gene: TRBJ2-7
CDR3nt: TGCAGCGTTGCGGAGACAGGGTTTAGTGAGCAGTACTTC
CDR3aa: CSVAETGFSEQYF

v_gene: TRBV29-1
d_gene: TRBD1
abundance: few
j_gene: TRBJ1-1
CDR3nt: TGCAGCGTTGCCGGGACAGGGTACACTGAAGCTTTCTTT
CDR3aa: CSVAGTGYTEAFF

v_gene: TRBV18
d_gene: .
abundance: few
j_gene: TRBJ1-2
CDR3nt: TGTGCCAGCTCCCTCGGTGGCTACACCTTC
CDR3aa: CASSLGGYTF

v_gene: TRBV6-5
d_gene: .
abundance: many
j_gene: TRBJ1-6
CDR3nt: TGTGCCAGCAGTTACAACAGGGTCCGTGACTCCTATAATTCACCCCTCCACTTT
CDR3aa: CASSYNRVRDSYNSPLHF

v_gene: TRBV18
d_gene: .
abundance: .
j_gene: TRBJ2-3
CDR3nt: TGTGCCAGCTCCACAACAGCGGGAGATACGCAGTATTTT
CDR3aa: CASSTTAGDTQYF

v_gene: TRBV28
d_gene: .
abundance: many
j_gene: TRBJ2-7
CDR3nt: TGTGCCAGCACCTACTCGGGACTCGACTACGAGCAGTACTTC
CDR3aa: CASTYSGLDYEQYF

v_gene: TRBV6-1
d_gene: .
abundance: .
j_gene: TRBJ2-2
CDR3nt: TGTGCCAGCAAGCTAAACACCGGGGAGCTGTTTTTT
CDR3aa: CASKLNTGELFF

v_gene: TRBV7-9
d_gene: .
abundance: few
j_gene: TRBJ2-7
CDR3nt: TGTGCCAGCAGCCCAGGGACCCCCAACCCCTACGAGCAGTACTTC
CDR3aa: CASSPGTPNPYEQYF

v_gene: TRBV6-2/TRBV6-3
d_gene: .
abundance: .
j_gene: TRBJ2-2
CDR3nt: TGTGCCAGCGGGCTCCCCGGGGAGCTGTTTTTT
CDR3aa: CASGLPGELFF

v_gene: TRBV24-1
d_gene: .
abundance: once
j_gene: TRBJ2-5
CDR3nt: TGTGCCACCAGTGAGTCTTCGGACATCCGGTACCAAGAGACCCAGTACTTC
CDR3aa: CATSESSDIRYQETQYF

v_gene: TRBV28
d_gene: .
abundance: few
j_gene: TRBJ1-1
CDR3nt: TGTGCCAGCAGTCCTTTAATAGGAATTAGCACTGAAGCTTTCTTT
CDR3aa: CASSPLIGISTEAFF

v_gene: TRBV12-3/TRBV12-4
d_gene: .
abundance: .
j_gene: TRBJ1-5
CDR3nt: TGTGCCAGCAGTCAGCTCGGGGGGACCACTTCGCCCCAGCATTTT
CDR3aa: CASSQLGGTTSPQHF

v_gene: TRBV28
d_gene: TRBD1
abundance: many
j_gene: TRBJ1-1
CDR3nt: TGTGCCAGCAGAAGTAAACAGGGGCCCACTGAAGCTTTCTTT
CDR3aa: CASRSKQGPTEAFF

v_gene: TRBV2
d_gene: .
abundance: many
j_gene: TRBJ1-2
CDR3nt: TGTGCCAGCAGTGAAGCGGCAGGGGACCCTCCCTATGGCTACACCTTC
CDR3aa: CASSEAAGDPPYGYTF

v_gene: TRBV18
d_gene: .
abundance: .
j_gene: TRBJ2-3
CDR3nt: TGTGCCAGCTCACCCGACCCCGGGACAGATACGCAGTATTTT
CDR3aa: CASSPDPGTDTQYF

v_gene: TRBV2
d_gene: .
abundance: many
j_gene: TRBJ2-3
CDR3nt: TGTGCCAGCAGTGCTCGGGCGGGAATTTCACTCTCCGATACGCAGTATTTT
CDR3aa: CASSARAGISLSDTQYF

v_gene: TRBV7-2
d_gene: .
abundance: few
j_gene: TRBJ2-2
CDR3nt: TGTGCCAGCAGCTTAGCTAAGGGTCTTCTAAACACCGGGGAGCTGTTTTTT
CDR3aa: CASSLAKGLLNTGELFF

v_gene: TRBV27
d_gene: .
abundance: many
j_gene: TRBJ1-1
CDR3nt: TGTGCCAGCAGTTTATTTAGGGCAACTGAAGCTTTCTTT
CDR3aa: CASSLFRATEAFF

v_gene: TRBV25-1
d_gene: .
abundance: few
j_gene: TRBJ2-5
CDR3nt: TGTGCCAGCAGTGAAAAGGACAGGGAGGGTGAAGAGACCCAGTACTTC
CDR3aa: CASSEKDREGEETQYF

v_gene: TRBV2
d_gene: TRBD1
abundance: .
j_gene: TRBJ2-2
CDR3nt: TGTGCCAGCAGGGGGACAGTGAACACCGGGGAGCTGTTTTTT
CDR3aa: CASRGTVNTGELFF

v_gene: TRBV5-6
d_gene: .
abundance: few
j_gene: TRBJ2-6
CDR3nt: TGTGCCAGCAGCGGCTTATCAGGGTCTGGGGCCAACGTCCTGACTTTC
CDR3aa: CASSGLSGSGANVLTF

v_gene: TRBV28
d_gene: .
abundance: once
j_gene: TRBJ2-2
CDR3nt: TGTGCCAGCCGAACCGGACAGTCGGACACCGGGGAGCTGTTTTTT
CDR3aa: CASRTGQSDTGELFF

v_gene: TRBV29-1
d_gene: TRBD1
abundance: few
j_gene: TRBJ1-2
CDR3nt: TGCAGCGCAGTGGCCGGGACAGGGGACTATGGCTACACCTTC
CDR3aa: CSAVAGTGDYGYTF

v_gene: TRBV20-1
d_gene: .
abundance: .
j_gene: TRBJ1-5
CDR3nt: TGCAGTGCTGCCCTGACCTTCAATCAGCCCCAGCATTTT
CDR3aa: CSAALTFNQPQHF

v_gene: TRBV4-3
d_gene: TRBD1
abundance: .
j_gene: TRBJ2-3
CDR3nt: TGCGCCAGCAGCCAAGATTTCAGGGGGCTTTACACAGATACGCAGTATTTT
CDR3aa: CASSQDFRGLYTDTQYF

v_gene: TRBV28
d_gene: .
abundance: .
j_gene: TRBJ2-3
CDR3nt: TGTGCCAGCAGTTTCGAGGGGGGCACAGATACGCAGTATTTT
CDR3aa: CASSFEGGTDTQYF

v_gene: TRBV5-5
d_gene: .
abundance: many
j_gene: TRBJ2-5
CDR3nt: TGTGCCAGCAGCTTGAACAGGGAGGAGACCCAGTACTTC
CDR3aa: CASSLNREETQYF

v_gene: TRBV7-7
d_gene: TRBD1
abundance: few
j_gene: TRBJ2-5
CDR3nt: TGTGCTAGCAGCTCAGGGACAGGGACGGAGACCCAGTACTTC
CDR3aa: CASSSGTGTETQYF

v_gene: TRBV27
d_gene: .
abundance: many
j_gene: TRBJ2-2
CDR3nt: TGTGCCACCGGTGAGGGGAGTATGGGGCCCGGGGAGCTGTTTTTT
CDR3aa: CATGEGSMGPGELFF

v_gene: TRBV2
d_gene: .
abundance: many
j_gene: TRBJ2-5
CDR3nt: TGTGCCAGCAGTGAAGCCGGCGGTGTAGAGACCCAGTACTTC
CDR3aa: CASSEAGGVETQYF

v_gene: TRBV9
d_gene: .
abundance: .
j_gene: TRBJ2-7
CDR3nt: TGTGCCAGCAGCCCAATGCCAGGGCCCGACTACGAGCAGTACTTC
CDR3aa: CASSPMPGPDYEQYF

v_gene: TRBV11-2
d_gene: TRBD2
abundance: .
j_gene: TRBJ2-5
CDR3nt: TGTGCCAGCAGCCGGGTCGGGGGGGTGGAGACCCAGTACTTC
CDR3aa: CASSRVGGVETQYF

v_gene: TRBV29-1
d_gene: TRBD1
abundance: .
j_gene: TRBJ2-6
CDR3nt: TGCAGCGTTCGACAGGGGGGCTCTGGGGCCAACGTCCTGACTTTC
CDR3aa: CSVRQGGSGANVLTF

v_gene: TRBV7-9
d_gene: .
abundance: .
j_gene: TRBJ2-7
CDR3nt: TGTGCCAGCAGCCCCGCCGCGACCTACGAGCAGTACTTC
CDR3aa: CASSPAATYEQYF